The present T cell receptor beta chain was sequenced within a study of a mutant IDH1 vaccine in newly diagnosed glioma. The CDR3 covers 16 residues. Per germline, CDR1 SGHVS and CDR2 FNYEAQ. The V end lost 1 base, the J end lost 0 bases, and 11 bases lay between the germline ends. This clone appeared once. Its antigen remains unknown. As for time point: week 47, end of study. Topical imiquimod accompanied each vaccine dose, which consisted of 300 ug of mutant IDH1 20-mer peptide. Profiling relied on immunoSEQ multiplex PCR, and the TCRdb table lists in-frame clones only, not all of them. The repertoire holds tens of thousands of clones, around 82% seen once, with under 20% in the top ten.

The sample here was PBMCs, taken from a glioma patient whose treatment included an IDH1 peptide vaccine. The source is a man aged 18-30 years with glioma. Some clones in this sample may be carry-over from other donors' samples. V usage is TRBV7-6 and J usage is TRBJ2-3; perhaps D is TRBD1 or TRBD2 (6 bases each). The CDR3 spells CASSLEWGASTDTQYF. The CDR3 DNA reads as TGTGCCAGCAGCTTAGAGTGGGGGGCTAGCACAGATACGCAGTATTTT.